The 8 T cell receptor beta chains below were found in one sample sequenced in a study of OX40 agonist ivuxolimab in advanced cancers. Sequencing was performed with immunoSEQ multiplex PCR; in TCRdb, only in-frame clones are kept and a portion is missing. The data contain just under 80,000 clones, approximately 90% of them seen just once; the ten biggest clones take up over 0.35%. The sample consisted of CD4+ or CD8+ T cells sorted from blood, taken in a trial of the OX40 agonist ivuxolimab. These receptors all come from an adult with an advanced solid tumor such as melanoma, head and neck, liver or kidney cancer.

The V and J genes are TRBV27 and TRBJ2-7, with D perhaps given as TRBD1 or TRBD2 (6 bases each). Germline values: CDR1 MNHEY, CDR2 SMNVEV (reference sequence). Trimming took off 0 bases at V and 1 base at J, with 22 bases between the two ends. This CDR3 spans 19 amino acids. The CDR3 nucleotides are TGTGCCAGCAGTTTATCCCTCCCGGATTGGGGGGCGTATTCCTACGAGCAGTACTTC. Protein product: CASSLSLPDWGAYSYEQYF.

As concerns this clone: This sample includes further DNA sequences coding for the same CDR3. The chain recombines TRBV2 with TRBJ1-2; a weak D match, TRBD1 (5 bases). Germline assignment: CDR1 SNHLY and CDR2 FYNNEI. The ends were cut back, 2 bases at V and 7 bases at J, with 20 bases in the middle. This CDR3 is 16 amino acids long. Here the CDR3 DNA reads TGTGCCAGCAGTGAATCGAGAGGGACGGGGCGGGGTGGCTACACCTTC. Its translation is CASSESRGTGRGGYTF.

CDR3 sequence reads: CAIRIGTGYGYTF. Written as DNA, the CDR3 is TGTGCCATACGAATCGGAACAGGGTATGGCTACACCTTC. This chain connects TRBV10-3 to TRBJ1-2, with D possibly TRBD1 on 6 matching bases. CDR3 length: 13 residues. Germline CDR1 and CDR2: ENHRY and SYGVKD. V was trimmed by 9 bases and J by 5 bases, leaving 16 bases between them.

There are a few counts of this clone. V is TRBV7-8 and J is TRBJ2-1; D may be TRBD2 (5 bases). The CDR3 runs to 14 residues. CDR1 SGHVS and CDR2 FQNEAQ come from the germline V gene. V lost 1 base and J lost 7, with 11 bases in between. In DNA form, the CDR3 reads TGTGCCAGCAGCTTAGGACTGAGAGGGAATGAGCAGTTCTTC. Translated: CASSLGLRGNEQFF.

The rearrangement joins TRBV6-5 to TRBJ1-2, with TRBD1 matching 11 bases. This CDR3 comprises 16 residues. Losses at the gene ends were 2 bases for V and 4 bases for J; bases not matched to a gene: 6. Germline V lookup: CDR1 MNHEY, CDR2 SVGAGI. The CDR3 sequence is CASSYTRTGGGYGYTF. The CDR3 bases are TGTGCCAGCAGTTACACCCGGACAGGGGGCGGCTATGGCTACACCTTC.

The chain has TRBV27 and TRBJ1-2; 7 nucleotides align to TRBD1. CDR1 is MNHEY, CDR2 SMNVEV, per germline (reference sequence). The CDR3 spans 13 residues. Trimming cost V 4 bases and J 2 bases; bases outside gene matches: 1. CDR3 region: CASSYRGNYGYTF. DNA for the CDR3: TGTGCCAGCAGTTACAGGGGCAACTATGGCTACACCTTC.

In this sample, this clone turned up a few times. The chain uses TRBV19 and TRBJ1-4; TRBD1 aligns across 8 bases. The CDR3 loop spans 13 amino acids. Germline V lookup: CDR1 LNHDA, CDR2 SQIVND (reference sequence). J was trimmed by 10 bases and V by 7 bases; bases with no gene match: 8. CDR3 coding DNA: TGTGCCAGTAACGCCGGGACAGGTGCAAAACTGTTTTTT. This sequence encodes CASNAGTGAKLFF.

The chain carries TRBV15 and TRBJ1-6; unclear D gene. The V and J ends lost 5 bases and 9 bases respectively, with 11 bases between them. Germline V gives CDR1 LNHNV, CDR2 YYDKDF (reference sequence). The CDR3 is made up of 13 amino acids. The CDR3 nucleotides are TGTGCCACCAGCCGAATAGGAGGTTCACCCCTCCACTTT. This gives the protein CATSRIGGSPLHF.